The 4 T cell receptor beta chains below come from one sample, sequenced in a study of beta chain features in type 1 diabetes. Overall study results and limits: Moderately but significantly shorter TCRB CDR3s were found in Type 1 diabetes patients in all four CD4+ subsets.

Their specific antigens are unknown. Isolated RNA was reverse transcribed in full, so expressed TCRB transcripts were sequenced. Method: immunoSEQ multiplex PCR; TCRdb's copy keeps in-frame clones and lacks some. The profile shows under 300,000 clones, around 14% of them singletons. Material for sequencing was naive CD4+ T cells from blood. These TCRs come from a man in his thirties or forties with type 1 diabetes.

This clone was seen a few times. This CDR3 reads CATLRGRDSYNEQFF. In DNA, the CDR3 is TGTGCCACGTTAAGGGGGCGGGATTCCTACAATGAGCAGTTCTTC. The chain employs TRBV2 and TRBJ2-1; weak D call: TRBD1 (7 bases). The CDR3 loop spans 15 amino acids. Looked up from germline, CDR1 is SNHLY and CDR2 is FYNNEI. Trimming cost V 10 bases and J 1 base, with 17 bases left between them.

This clone was observed a few times. The chain recombines TRBV5-4 with TRBJ1-6, with 7 bases that match TRBD1. Germline CDR1 reads SGHNT; CDR2 reads YYREEE (reference sequence). With V trimmed by 0 bases and J by 10 bases, 4 bases remained unmatched. The CDR3 has 14 residues. CDR3 in DNA: TGTGCCAGCAGCTTGGCCGGGACAGTATCACCCCTCCACTTT. Translating it yields CASSLAGTVSPLHF. Combining the CDR3 with reference TRBV5-4 and TRBJ1-6 gives the whole variable domain ETGVTQSPTHLIKTRGQQVTLRCSSQSGHNTVSWYQQALGQGPQFIFQYYREEENGRGNFPPRFSGLQFPNYSSELNVNALELDDSALYLCASSLAGTVSPLHFGNGTRLTVT.

V is TRBV14 and J is TRBJ2-3; 12 nucleotides align to TRBD2. CDR3 size: 18 residues. Germline V gene data show CDR1 as SGHDN and CDR2 as FVKESK. The trim removed 1 base at V and 4 bases at J, leaving 9 bases unmatched. In DNA, the CDR3 is TGTGCCAGCAGCCAAGCTCCTAGCGGGGGGGTCAAGGCAGATACGCAGTATTTT. Translated, it gives CASSQAPSGGVKADTQYF. The full variable domain, in which reference TRBV14 and TRBJ2-3 provide the parts outside the CDR3, is EAGVTQFPSHSVIEKGQTVTLRCDPISGHDNLYWYRRVMGKEIKFLLHFVKESKQDESGMPNNRFLAERTGGTYSTLKVQPAELEDSGVYFCASSQAPSGGVKADTQYFGPGTRLTVL.

This clone was seen only a few times. The chain links TRBV4-1 to TRBJ2-2, with D possibly being TRBD2 (5 bases). Per the germline V gene, CDR1 is MGHRA and CDR2 is YSYEKL. With 1 base removed from V and 9 bases from J, the gap between germline ends came to 12 bases. The CDR3 sequence is 14 residues long. CDR3 nucleotide sequence: TGCGCCAGCAGCCAAGTTGGGGAGATCCGGGAGCTGTTTTTT. Amino acids: CASSQVGEIRELFF.